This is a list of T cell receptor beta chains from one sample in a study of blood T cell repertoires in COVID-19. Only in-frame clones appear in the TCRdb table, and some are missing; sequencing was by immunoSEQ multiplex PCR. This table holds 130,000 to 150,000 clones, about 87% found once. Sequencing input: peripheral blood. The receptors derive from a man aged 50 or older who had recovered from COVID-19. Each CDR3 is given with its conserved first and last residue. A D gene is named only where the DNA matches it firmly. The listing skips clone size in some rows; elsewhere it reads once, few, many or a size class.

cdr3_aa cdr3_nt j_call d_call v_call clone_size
CASSHRDNEQFF TGTGCCAGCAGCCACCGGGACAATGAGCAGTTCTTC TRBJ2-1 . TRBV7-9 .
CASSQSGTTNTEAFF TGCGCCAGCAGCCAAAGCGGTACAACGAACACTGAAGCTTTCTTT TRBJ1-1 . TRBV4-1 .
CASSYSRDLPGNTIYF TGTGCCAGCAGTTACTCGCGGGACCTCCCTGGAAACACCATATATTTT TRBJ1-3 . TRBV6-2/TRBV6-3 .
CASSDTPSVRGGPGNTIYF TGTGCCAGCAGTGATACCCCTTCTGTGAGGGGGGGGCCTGGAAACACCATATATTTT TRBJ1-3 . TRBV2 .
CASSQQTGGATDTQYF TGCGCCAGCAGCCAACAAACGGGAGGGGCCACAGATACGCAGTATTTT TRBJ2-3 TRBD2 TRBV4-1 .
CASSYSRSGNTIYF TGTGCCAGCAGTTACTCCCGCTCTGGAAACACCATATATTTT TRBJ1-3 . TRBV6-5 .
CASSPNPAGTDTQYF TGTGCCAGCAGTCCTAACCCCGCAGGTACAGATACGCAGTATTTT TRBJ2-3 . TRBV11-2 .
CASSPADRGNQPQHF TGTGCCAGCTCACCAGCGGACAGGGGCAATCAGCCCCAGCATTTT TRBJ1-5 TRBD1 TRBV18 .
CASSYRLTETEAFF TGTGCCAGCAGTTACCGCCTGACAGAGACTGAAGCTTTCTTT TRBJ1-1 . TRBV6-5 .
CASSTYSLVGLQAGELFF TGTGCCAGCAGTACGTACTCTCTTGTTGGACTCCAGGCCGGGGAGCTGTTTTTT TRBJ2-2 . TRBV27 .
CASSDIQVNTEAFF TGCGCCAGCAGTGATATCCAGGTGAACACTGAAGCTTTCTTT TRBJ1-1 . TRBV10-2 .
CASSYPDRGTGELFF TGTGCCAGCAGTTACCCGGACAGGGGGACCGGGGAGCTGTTTTTT TRBJ2-2 TRBD1 TRBV6-5 .
CASSLAGGQGAKGYTF TGTGCCAGCAGCTTAGCTGGGGGACAGGGGGCAAAAGGCTACACCTTC TRBJ1-2 TRBD1 TRBV7-8 .
CASGGGGNSGGDHEQFF TGCGCCAGCGGTGGTGGAGGAAATAGCGGGGGGGACCATGAGCAGTTCTTC TRBJ2-1 TRBD2 TRBV10-1 .
CASSQDLAGNEQYF TGTGCCAGCAGCCAAGATTTGGCAGGAAACGAGCAGTACTTC TRBJ2-7 . TRBV14 .
CASSLLAGGYEQFF TGTGCCAGCAGCCTTTTAGCGGGGGGGTATGAGCAGTTCTTC TRBJ2-1 TRBD2 TRBV7-3 .
CASSDSGSGNTIYF TGTGCCAGCAGTGATTCGGGTTCTGGAAACACCATATATTTT TRBJ1-3 . TRBV25-1 .
CAWGLTRAANGYTF TGTGCCTGGGGCTTGACTCGAGCGGCGAATGGCTACACCTTC TRBJ1-2 . TRBV30 .
CASRSASDTQYF TGTGCCAGCAGGTCAGCGTCAGATACGCAGTATTTT TRBJ2-3 . TRBV5-4 once
CASSVNNQPQHF TGTGCCAGCAGCGTCAATAATCAGCCCCAGCATTTT TRBJ1-5 . TRBV7-8 once
CASSLEGTVNEKLFF TGTGCCAGCAGCTTGGAGGGGACAGTTAATGAAAAACTGTTTTTT TRBJ1-4 TRBD1 TRBV5-5 .
CASSPYDSYSYEQYF TGTGCCAGCAGTCCGTATGACAGTTATTCCTACGAGCAGTACTTC TRBJ2-7 . TRBV6-2/TRBV6-3 .
CASSQDDTSFDNEQFF TGTGCCAGCAGCCAAGACGACACTAGCTTCGACAATGAGCAGTTCTTC TRBJ2-1 . TRBV4-2 .
CATREGTDEKLFF TGTGCCACTCGGGAGGGGACGGATGAAAAACTGTTTTTT TRBJ1-4 . TRBV10-3 .
CASSTGHWSSYEQYF TGTGCCAGTAGTACGGGACACTGGAGCTCCTACGAGCAGTACTTC TRBJ2-7 . TRBV19 .
CASSPPLDRGLFF TGTGCCAGCAGCCCCCCCTTGGACAGGGGATTGTTCTTC TRBJ2-1 TRBD1 TRBV9 .
CASSYSSGNEKLFF TGTGCCAGCAGTTACTCCTCCGGGAATGAAAAACTGTTTTTT TRBJ1-4 . TRBV6-5 .
CASSLWGRGGNEKLFF TGTGCCAGCAGCTTGTGGGGCAGGGGCGGCAATGAAAAACTGTTTTTT TRBJ1-4 . TRBV5-8 once
CSASAYITGIQETQYF TGCAGTGCTAGTGCCTACATCACAGGGATCCAAGAGACCCAGTACTTC TRBJ2-5 . TRBV20-1 .
CAWSGQGAYGYTF TGTGCCTGGAGTGGACAGGGGGCCTATGGCTACACCTTC TRBJ1-2 TRBD1 TRBV30 .
CASSPDRANYGYTF TGTGCCAGCAGCCCGGACAGGGCCAACTATGGCTACACCTTC TRBJ1-2 TRBD1 TRBV7-2 .
CASSIGGANYGYTF TGTGCCAGTAGTATTGGCGGTGCTAACTATGGCTACACCTTC TRBJ1-2 . TRBV19 .
CASSLGRPREDYTF TGTGCCAGCAGCTTGGGGAGACCGAGGGAAGACTACACCTTC TRBJ1-2 . TRBV5-4 .
CASSVDRGESPLHF TGTGCCAGCAGTGTAGACAGGGGCGAGTCACCCCTCCACTTT TRBJ1-6 TRBD1 TRBV2 .
CASGRTGNTEAFF TGTGCCAGCGGTCGGACAGGTAACACTGAAGCTTTCTTT TRBJ1-1 TRBD1 TRBV12-3/TRBV12-4 .
CASSYSGRTKAFF TGTGCCAGCAGTTACTCAGGACGGACTAAAGCTTTCTTT TRBJ1-1 . TRBV6-2/TRBV6-3 .
CASRDGGVMNTEAFF TGTGCCAGCAGGGACGGGGGGGTCATGAACACTGAAGCTTTCTTT TRBJ1-1 . TRBV6-5 .
CASSYGTGAWETEAFF TGTGCCAGCAGCTATGGGACAGGGGCGTGGGAGACTGAAGCTTTCTTT TRBJ1-1 TRBD1 TRBV7-9 .
CATSDGTSGGAGDTQYF TGTGCCACCAGTGATGGGACTAGCGGGGGGGCGGGAGATACGCAGTATTTT TRBJ2-3 TRBD2 TRBV24-1 .
CASSETGDRGTGELFF TGTGCCAGCAGTGAAACGGGGGACAGGGGAACCGGGGAGCTGTTTTTT TRBJ2-2 TRBD1 TRBV2 .
CASSEGLASTDTQYF TGTGCCAGCAGTGAAGGGCTAGCGAGCACAGATACGCAGTATTTT TRBJ2-3 . TRBV25-1 .
CASSQDVAGVSTDTQYF TGCGCCAGCAGCCAAGATGTAGCGGGGGTAAGCACAGATACGCAGTATTTT TRBJ2-3 TRBD2 TRBV4-3 .
CASSQRQGTNSPLHF TGCGCCAGCAGCCAACGACAGGGGACGAATTCACCCCTCCACTTT TRBJ1-6 TRBD1 TRBV4-3 .
CASSPDRDAEAFF TGTGCCAGCAGCCCCGACAGGGATGCTGAAGCTTTCTTT TRBJ1-1 TRBD1 TRBV7-3 .
CASSSGYNSPLHF TGTGCCAGCAGTTCAGGATATAATTCACCCCTCCACTTT TRBJ1-6 . TRBV6-2/TRBV6-3 .
CASSPMQRGNQETQYF TGTGCCAGCTCACCAATGCAGCGGGGGAACCAAGAGACCCAGTACTTC TRBJ2-5 TRBD2 TRBV18 .
CASSVAPDRKNTEAFF TGTGCCAGCAGCGTAGCCCCGGACAGGAAGAACACTGAAGCTTTCTTT TRBJ1-1 TRBD1 TRBV9 .
CASSSLPGQGVGETQYF TGTGCCAGCAGCTCCCTACCGGGACAGGGGGTCGGAGAGACCCAGTACTTC TRBJ2-5 TRBD1 TRBV5-5 .
CASSLAGNTEAFF TGTGCCAGCAGCTTGGCAGGGAACACTGAAGCTTTCTTT TRBJ1-1 . TRBV5-6 .
CASSLANSALIQYF TGTGCCAGCAGCTTGGCCAATAGCGCGCTGATTCAGTACTTC TRBJ2-4 . TRBV5-5 .
CASSLGSRGTEAFF TGCGCCAGCAGCTTAGGTTCTCGGGGCACTGAAGCTTTCTTT TRBJ1-1 . TRBV5-1 .
CASSVGQGWTEAFF TGTGCCAGCAGCGTCGGACAGGGGTGGACTGAAGCTTTCTTT TRBJ1-1 TRBD1 TRBV7-9 .
CAISETGDIMNTEAFF TGTGCCATCAGTGAGACAGGGGACATCATGAACACTGAAGCTTTCTTT TRBJ1-1 TRBD1 TRBV10-3 .
CASSLVVSGGRDTQYF TGTGCCAGCAGCTTAGTGGTTAGCGGGGGGAGGGATACGCAGTATTTT TRBJ2-3 TRBD2 TRBV7-2 .
CASSTAGGQPQHF TGTGCCAGCAGTACGGCAGGGGGTCAGCCCCAGCATTTT TRBJ1-5 TRBD1 TRBV27 .
CASSPYNSAVGAEAFF TGTGCCAGCAGCCCCTATAATTCGGCCGTAGGGGCTGAAGCTTTCTTT TRBJ1-1 . TRBV7-9 .